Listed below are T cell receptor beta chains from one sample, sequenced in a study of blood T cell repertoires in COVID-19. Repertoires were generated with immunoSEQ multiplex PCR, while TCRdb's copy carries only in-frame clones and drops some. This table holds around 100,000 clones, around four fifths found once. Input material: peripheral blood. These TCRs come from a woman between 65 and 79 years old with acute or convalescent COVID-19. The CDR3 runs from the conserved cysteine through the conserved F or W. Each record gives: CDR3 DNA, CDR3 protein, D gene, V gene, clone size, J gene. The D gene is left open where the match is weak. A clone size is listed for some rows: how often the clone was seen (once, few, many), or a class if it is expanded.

CDR3nt: TGTGCCAGCGGGGACAGGGGAGACAATGAGCAGTTCTTC; CDR3aa: CASGDRGDNEQFF; d_gene: TRBD1; v_gene: TRBV18; abundance: .; j_gene: TRBJ2-1
CDR3nt: TGTGCCAGCAGTGAACCCGGGACAGGGGGCCGTAACGAAAAACTGTTTTTT; CDR3aa: CASSEPGTGGRNEKLFF; d_gene: TRBD1; v_gene: TRBV6-1; abundance: .; j_gene: TRBJ1-4
CDR3nt: TGTGCCAGTACTCCTACAGGGTTAGGGAACACTGAAGCTTTCTTT; CDR3aa: CASTPTGLGNTEAFF; d_gene: .; v_gene: TRBV19; abundance: .; j_gene: TRBJ1-1
CDR3nt: TGTGCCAGCAGCTTAGGGGAGCAGGCCGTATGGCAAGAGACCCAGTACTTC; CDR3aa: CASSLGEQAVWQETQYF; d_gene: .; v_gene: TRBV7-6; abundance: .; j_gene: TRBJ2-5
CDR3nt: TGCGCCAGCAGCCCCAGCGGGAATAATCAGCCCCAGCATTTT; CDR3aa: CASSPSGNNQPQHF; d_gene: .; v_gene: TRBV5-1; abundance: .; j_gene: TRBJ1-5
CDR3nt: TGTGCCAGCATAACTGAATTGAGCGAAAAACTGTTTTTT; CDR3aa: CASITELSEKLFF; d_gene: .; v_gene: TRBV28; abundance: many; j_gene: TRBJ1-4
CDR3nt: TGTGCCAGCAGCGGGACAGGGGGGAAGGGCTACACCTTC; CDR3aa: CASSGTGGKGYTF; d_gene: TRBD1; v_gene: TRBV6-5; abundance: .; j_gene: TRBJ1-2
CDR3nt: TGTGCCAGCAGCTTGGACAGAGGGCCGGACATTCAGTACTTC; CDR3aa: CASSLDRGPDIQYF; d_gene: .; v_gene: TRBV5-8; abundance: .; j_gene: TRBJ2-4
CDR3nt: TGTGCCAGCAGCGTAGGTACGAGCACTGAAGCTTTCTTT; CDR3aa: CASSVGTSTEAFF; d_gene: .; v_gene: TRBV9; abundance: .; j_gene: TRBJ1-1
CDR3nt: TGTGCCAGCAGCTCTAGCGGGAGCACAGATACGCAGTATTTT; CDR3aa: CASSSSGSTDTQYF; d_gene: TRBD2; v_gene: TRBV9; abundance: .; j_gene: TRBJ2-3
CDR3nt: TGTGCCAGCAGCTTAGATTCGGGGACAGGGACGTACGGCTACACCTTC; CDR3aa: CASSLDSGTGTYGYTF; d_gene: TRBD1; v_gene: TRBV11-2; abundance: .; j_gene: TRBJ1-2
CDR3nt: .; CDR3aa: CASSQIRARVYGYTF; d_gene: .; v_gene: TRBV6-5; abundance: .; j_gene: TRBJ1-2
CDR3nt: TGTGCCAGCAGCTTAGTGGGCAGGAACACTGAAGCTTTCTTT; CDR3aa: CASSLVGRNTEAFF; d_gene: .; v_gene: TRBV7-2; abundance: .; j_gene: TRBJ1-1
CDR3nt: TGTGCCAGCAGCCAAGGGACAGTTTATGGCTACACCTTC; CDR3aa: CASSQGTVYGYTF; d_gene: .; v_gene: TRBV14; abundance: .; j_gene: TRBJ1-2
CDR3nt: TGTGCCAGCAGCCAAGTAGCGGGGTACAATGAGCAGTTCTTC; CDR3aa: CASSQVAGYNEQFF; d_gene: TRBD2; v_gene: TRBV14; abundance: .; j_gene: TRBJ2-1
CDR3nt: TGTGCCAGCAGCTTAGCAGGCGGGACCGATGGCTACACCTTC; CDR3aa: CASSLAGGTDGYTF; d_gene: .; v_gene: TRBV11-3; abundance: .; j_gene: TRBJ1-2
CDR3nt: TGTGCCATCAGTGAAGGACAGGGGTACACAGATACGCAGTATTTT; CDR3aa: CAISEGQGYTDTQYF; d_gene: TRBD1; v_gene: TRBV10-3; abundance: .; j_gene: TRBJ2-3
CDR3nt: TGTGCCAGCTCACAGGCCCGGGACAGGGACACCGGGGAGCTGTTTTTT; CDR3aa: CASSQARDRDTGELFF; d_gene: TRBD1; v_gene: TRBV18; abundance: .; j_gene: TRBJ2-2
CDR3nt: TGTGCCAGCAGCTTAGCTAGGGAGGGGGAGCTGTTTTTT; CDR3aa: CASSLAREGELFF; d_gene: .; v_gene: TRBV7-8; abundance: .; j_gene: TRBJ2-2
CDR3nt: TGTGCCAGCAGCACGACTAGCGGGTCAGATACGCAGTATTTT; CDR3aa: CASSTTSGSDTQYF; d_gene: TRBD2; v_gene: TRBV3-1/TRBV3-2; abundance: few; j_gene: TRBJ2-3
CDR3nt: TGCGCCAGCAGCCAAGGGGGGGGCAGGGGTAGCGGCTACACCTTC; CDR3aa: CASSQGGGRGSGYTF; d_gene: .; v_gene: TRBV4-3; abundance: few; j_gene: TRBJ1-2
CDR3nt: TGTGCCAGCAGCCTGGGGGGTAACACCGGGGAGCTGTTTTTT; CDR3aa: CASSLGGNTGELFF; d_gene: .; v_gene: TRBV7-2; abundance: .; j_gene: TRBJ2-2
CDR3nt: TGTGCCAGCAGCCTCCTGTCCCGGGGGACTGAAGCTTTCTTT; CDR3aa: CASSLLSRGTEAFF; d_gene: .; v_gene: TRBV2; abundance: .; j_gene: TRBJ1-1
CDR3nt: TGTGCCAGCAGTTCCCTGACAGGCGGGGGCTACACCTTC; CDR3aa: CASSSLTGGGYTF; d_gene: .; v_gene: TRBV6-6; abundance: .; j_gene: TRBJ1-2
CDR3nt: TGTGCCAGCAGCCAAATCCCTTCACCCCTCCACTTT; CDR3aa: CASSQIPSPLHF; d_gene: .; v_gene: TRBV6-5; abundance: few; j_gene: TRBJ1-6
CDR3nt: TGTGCCAGTACAAGGACTAGCGGGGTGAGGGAGACCCAGTACTTC; CDR3aa: CASTRTSGVRETQYF; d_gene: TRBD2; v_gene: TRBV19; abundance: .; j_gene: TRBJ2-5
CDR3nt: TGCGCCAGCAGTGACGGACAGTACACAGATACGCAGTATTTT; CDR3aa: CASSDGQYTDTQYF; d_gene: .; v_gene: TRBV5-1; abundance: .; j_gene: TRBJ2-3
CDR3nt: TGTGCCAGTAGTTCCATAGATCAGGGTTGGAACACTGAAGCTTTCTTT; CDR3aa: CASSSIDQGWNTEAFF; d_gene: .; v_gene: TRBV19; abundance: .; j_gene: TRBJ1-1
CDR3nt: TGTGCCAGCAGCTTAGGTGGAGTCGGAAACACCATATATTTT; CDR3aa: CASSLGGVGNTIYF; d_gene: .; v_gene: TRBV7-2; abundance: .; j_gene: TRBJ1-3
CDR3nt: TGTGCCAGCAGGGACAGACACACCATATATTTT; CDR3aa: CASRDRHTIYF; d_gene: .; v_gene: TRBV6-5; abundance: .; j_gene: TRBJ1-3
CDR3nt: TGTGCCAGCAGCTTCTCAACGGGGAACACCGGGGAGCTGTTTTTT; CDR3aa: CASSFSTGNTGELFF; d_gene: .; v_gene: TRBV11-2; abundance: many; j_gene: TRBJ2-2
CDR3nt: TGTGCCAGCAGCCTCCCGGGTACTGAAGCTTTCTTT; CDR3aa: CASSLPGTEAFF; d_gene: .; v_gene: TRBV3-1/TRBV3-2; abundance: few; j_gene: TRBJ1-1
CDR3nt: TGTGCCAGCAGCAAACATTCCCTATGGGCGGGTAAGGACACAGATACGCAGTATTTT; CDR3aa: CASSKHSLWAGKDTDTQYF; d_gene: .; v_gene: TRBV21-1; abundance: .; j_gene: TRBJ2-3
CDR3nt: TGTGCCAGCAGCAAAGTTAGAGGGGGTCATAATTCACCCCTCCACTTT; CDR3aa: CASSKVRGGHNSPLHF; d_gene: .; v_gene: TRBV21-1; abundance: .; j_gene: TRBJ1-6
CDR3nt: TGCGCCAGCAGCCTGGAACAGGGATCTGGAAACACCATATATTTT; CDR3aa: CASSLEQGSGNTIYF; d_gene: .; v_gene: TRBV5-1; abundance: .; j_gene: TRBJ1-3